One sample yielded the 27 T cell receptor beta chains listed below, sequenced in a study of response to subunit inactivated influenza vaccine. Using its own MiXCR run on the RT-PCR reads, TCRdb lists one record per CDR3 protein. This sample has roughly 650,000 distinct CDR3 sequences, with 13% to 15% found just once. The specimen was PBMCs from blood, collected about 14 days before vaccination. These receptors all come from a man in his fifties or sixties who received an inactivated influenza vaccine.

The chain couples TRBV3-1 to TRBJ2-3, with 8 bases fitting TRBD2. The trim removed 2 bases at V and 3 bases at J, leaving 4 bases unmatched. The CDR3 extends over 15 amino acids. The germline V gene encodes CDR1 LGHDT and CDR2 YNNKEL (reference sequence). The CDR3 region has the DNA TGTGCCAGCAGCCAAAGCGGGGGCCCGACAGATACGCAGTATTTT. Protein sequence: CASSQSGGPTDTQYF.

V is TRBV4-2 and J is TRBJ1-5; tentative D call: TRBD1 (5 bases). This CDR3 has 16 residues. Per germline, CDR1 LGHNA and CDR2 YNFKEQ. Trimming removed 0 bases from V and 6 bases from J, with 15 bases in between. Here the CDR3 DNA reads TGTGCCAGCAGCCAAGATGTGGGGCAGGGTACTCAGCCCCAGCATTTT. This gives the protein CASSQDVGQGTQPQHF.

This clonotype was seen ten or more times. The chain is built from TRBV6-1 and TRBJ2-2; 7 positions match TRBD1. Germline CDR1 is MNHNS and CDR2 is SASEGT. The CDR3 is made up of 14 amino acids. With 6 bases clipped from V and 2 bases from J, the junction kept 3 bases outside the gene matches. The CDR3 DNA reads TGTGCCAGCAGGGGGACAGAAAACACCGGGGAGCTGTTTTTT. Its translation is CASRGTENTGELFF.

The table lists this clonotype with a few counts. V is TRBV3-1 and J is TRBJ2-3; 12 nucleotides agree with TRBD2. The trim removed 3 bases at V and 7 bases at J, leaving 5 bases unmatched. The CDR3 consists of 15 residues. Germline values: CDR1 LGHDT, CDR2 YNNKEL (reference sequence). CDR3 bases: TGTGCCAGCAGCCATCTAGCGGGGGGGCCAAATACGCAGTATTTT. As protein: CASSHLAGGPNTQYF.

This clonotype was counted many times. The genes are TRBV7-8 and TRBJ2-1; 8 bases are shared with TRBD2. This CDR3 has 17 residues. V shed 2 bases, J shed 6 bases, and the junction held 12 bases outside the gene matches. In germline, CDR1 is SGHVS, CDR2 FQNEAQ. CDR3 residues: CASSLRAASGGPNEQFF. CDR3 nucleotides: TGTGCCAGCAGCTTAAGGGCTGCGAGCGGGGGCCCCAATGAGCAGTTCTTC.

This clonotype was detected ten times or more. This chain connects TRBV20-1 to TRBJ2-3; 7 nucleotides line up with TRBD2. The CDR3 extends over 13 amino acids. J was trimmed by 3 bases and V by 5 bases; bases with no gene match: 5. Per the germline V gene, CDR1 is DFQATT and CDR2 is SNEGSKA (reference sequence). The CDR3 protein is CSAAIGGTDTQYF. The CDR3, as DNA: TGCAGTGCTGCTATCGGGGGGACAGATACGCAGTATTTT.

V and J are TRBV15 and TRBJ2-2; perhaps TRBD1 as D (6 bases). V was cut by 0 bases and J by 7 bases, with 21 bases left in between. Germline V gene sequence: CDR1 LNHNV, CDR2 YYDKDF (reference sequence). The CDR3 is 18 amino acids. CDR3 coding DNA: TGTGCCACCAGCAGAGATCGGTTAACCAGACAGGCTAACGGGGAGCTGTTTTTT. It encodes CATSRDRLTRQANGELFF.

The table lists this clonotype with many counts. V gene TRBV7-9 combines with J gene TRBJ2-2, with D perhaps matching TRBD1 (6 bases). The CDR3 length is 13 residues. The germline V gene has CDR1 SEHNR and CDR2 FQNEAQ (reference sequence). V was cut by 4 bases and J by 6 bases, with 9 bases left in between. CDR3 sequence reads: CASSYRQAGELFF. As DNA, the CDR3 is TGTGCCAGCAGCTACAGACAGGCCGGGGAGCTGTTTTTT.

The gene calls are TRBV4-3 and TRBJ2-3, with D perhaps being TRBD1 or TRBD2 (5 bases each). From germline, CDR1 is LGHNA and CDR2 YSLEER. V lost 0 bases and J lost 4, with 17 bases in between. The CDR3 runs to 17 residues. CDR3 amino acids: CASSQDRVPMGPDTQYF. The DNA of the CDR3 is TGCGCCAGCAGCCAAGATCGCGTACCGATGGGACCAGATACGCAGTATTTT.

The V gene is TRBV10-3, the J gene TRBJ2-4; 8 nucleotides align to TRBD1. V shed 5 bases, J shed 0 bases, and the junction held 6 bases outside the gene matches. This CDR3 is built from 16 residues. Germline-derived CDR1 and CDR2 are ENHRY and SYGVKD. The CDR3 is CAISTTGEIAKNIQYF. The CDR3 nucleotides are TGTGCCATCAGTACGACAGGGGAAATAGCCAAAAACATTCAGTACTTC.

This clonotype was observed a few times. The chain recombines TRBV7-2 with TRBJ2-7, with 8 bases that match TRBD1. This CDR3 has 13 amino acids. With 3 bases clipped from V and 6 bases from J, the junction kept 4 bases outside the gene matches. Germline assignment: CDR1 SGHTA and CDR2 FQGNSA. CDR3 DNA: TGTGCCAGCAGCTTCGACAGGGGCTTCGAGCAGTACTTC. Encoded protein: CASSFDRGFEQYF.

A few counts support this clonotype. This sequence joins TRBV5-5 and TRBJ2-5; 9 positions agree with TRBD2. The V gene's germline CDR1 is SGHKS and CDR2 YYEKEE (reference sequence). Trimming removed 4 bases from V and 5 bases from J; junction bases left unmatched: 9. The CDR3 is 15 amino acids. CDR3 bases: TGTGCCAGCAGCATACCGGGACTAGCATTGGAGACCCAGTACTTC. This sequence encodes CASSIPGLALETQYF.

The rearrangement uses TRBV7-9 and TRBJ2-7; 9 bases map to TRBD1. V lost 4 bases, J lost 5 bases, and 9 bases stayed unmatched. The CDR3 is 15 amino acids. CDR1 and CDR2 from the germline V gene are SEHNR and FQNEAQ (reference sequence). The CDR3 sequence is CASSSPGTGFHEQYF. The DNA for the CDR3 is TGTGCCAGCAGCTCCCCCGGGACAGGGTTCCACGAGCAGTACTTC.

The genes are TRBV29-1 and TRBJ2-2; maybe TRBD2 (5 bases). Trimming removed 2 bases at V and 0 bases at J, with 10 bases between. The CDR3 is made up of 15 amino acids. Germline lookup yields CDR1 SQVTM and CDR2 ANQGSEA. The CDR3 region is CSVENSVANTGELFF. DNA of the CDR3: TGCAGCGTTGAAAATAGCGTTGCGAACACCGGGGAGCTGTTTTTT.

This clonotype was seen a few times. The chain uses TRBV25-1 and TRBJ2-1; the D is unclear. CDR1 and CDR2 (germline): MGHDK, SYGVNS. This CDR3 contains 16 residues. Trimming removed 0 bases from V and 5 bases from J, with 14 bases in between. Here the CDR3 reads CASSEYGWTTNNEQFF. The CDR3, as DNA: TGTGCCAGCAGTGAATACGGTTGGACCACCAACAATGAGCAGTTCTTC.

The table lists this clonotype with a few counts. The chain couples TRBV12-3 or TRBV12-4 to TRBJ2-1; D may be TRBD2 (7 bases). V was pared by 5 bases and J by 7 bases, with 24 bases between. The CDR3 contains 17 residues. In nucleotides, the CDR3 is TGTGCCAGCAGTCCACCGGGGGGCTCCTTTCTTAGTAATGAGCAGTTCTTC. Its translation is CASSPPGGSFLSNEQFF.

The gene calls are TRBV15 and TRBJ2-7; TRBD1 aligns across 9 bases. Germline-derived CDR1 and CDR2 are LNHNV and YYDKDF (reference sequence). This CDR3 has 15 residues. V shed 1 base and J 7 bases; nucleotides not matched to a gene: 8. This chain's CDR3 is CATSRAQQGAGEQYF. The CDR3 region has the DNA TGTGCCACCAGCAGAGCACAACAGGGGGCAGGGGAGCAGTACTTC.

This chain uses TRBV4-2 with TRBJ2-1, with 12 bases that match TRBD2. This CDR3 contains 15 residues. Germline V CDR1 and CDR2: LGHNA, YNFKEQ. V trimming: 6 bases; J trimming: 5 bases; junction bases outside the gene matches: 5. Here the CDR3 DNA reads TGTGCCAGCAGTCGGACTAGCGGGATGGACAATGAGCAGTTCTTC. Its translation: CASSRTSGMDNEQFF.

This clonotype was seen repeatedly, ten times or more. V gene TRBV2 combines with J gene TRBJ2-1; 8 nucleotides align to TRBD2. The V gene's germline CDR1 is SNHLY and CDR2 FYNNEI. V trimming: 6 bases; J trimming: 3 bases; junction bases outside the gene matches: 7. CDR3 length: 15 residues. The CDR3 bases are TGTGCCAGCAGCGCCCTAGCGGGCTACTACAATGAGCAGTTCTTC. This codes for CASSALAGYYNEQFF.

The sample holds a few counts of this clonotype. The chain is built from TRBV10-3 and TRBJ2-5; the match to TRBD1 covers 7 bases. The CDR3 is made up of 15 amino acids. Trimming cost V 0 bases and J 2 bases; bases outside gene matches: 3. The V gene's germline CDR1 is ENHRY and CDR2 SYGVKD. CDR3 DNA sequence: TGTGCCATCAGTGAGTCGCAGGGGGTGCAAGAGACCCAGTACTTC. Its translation is CAISESQGVQETQYF.

This clonotype has just a few counts. The rearrangement uses TRBV6-2 or TRBV6-3 and TRBJ2-1; the D gene could be TRBD1 or TRBD2 (5 bases each). Germline-derived CDR1 and CDR2 are MNHEY and SVGEGT. V was shortened by 5 bases and J by 5 bases, with 13 bases between the two germline ends. The CDR3 is made up of 14 amino acids. The CDR3 region is CASSLPRGHNEQFF. The CDR3 bases are TGTGCCAGCAGTCTCCCGAGGGGCCACAATGAGCAGTTCTTC.

A few counts support this clonotype. This sequence joins TRBV12-3 or TRBV12-4 and TRBJ1-2, with D perhaps matching TRBD1 (5 bases). The ends were cut back, 6 bases at V and 8 bases at J, with 10 bases in the middle. This CDR3 spans 11 amino acids. The CDR3 spells CASRGGVGYTF. CDR3 nucleotides: TGTGCCAGCAGGGGAGGGGTAGGCTACACCTTC.

This clonotype has just a few counts. The CDR3 here is CASSLRGYYGYTF. CDR3 DNA: TGTGCCAGCAGTTTAAGGGGGTACTATGGCTACACCTTC. The rearrangement uses TRBV12-3 or TRBV12-4 and TRBJ1-2; tentatively, D is TRBD1 (6 bases). The V end was cut by 2 bases, the J end by 3 bases, with 7 bases between. The CDR3 has 13 amino acids.

This clonotype was detected only once. This chain links TRBV24-1 with TRBJ2-1; perhaps TRBD2 as D (5 bases). The V gene lost 5 bases and the J gene lost 3 bases, with 13 bases spanning the gap. The CDR3 loop spans 15 amino acids. In germline, CDR1 is KGHDR, CDR2 SFDVKD. Here the CDR3 reads CATSGTLGNYNEQFF. In nucleotides, the CDR3 is TGTGCCACCAGTGGGACTTTAGGGAACTACAATGAGCAGTTCTTC.

The chain combines TRBV12-3 or TRBV12-4 with TRBJ2-5, with D hard to call. This CDR3 contains 14 residues. V lost 4 bases, J lost 4 bases, and 13 bases lay in between. The CDR3 DNA reads TGTGCCAGCAGTTGGTTGGATAGTCGAGAGACCCAGTACTTC. This codes for CASSWLDSRETQYF.

This clonotype was seen a few times. The chain has TRBV6-5 and TRBJ2-5; no clear D gene. CDR1 MNHEY and CDR2 SVGAGI come from the germline V gene. V gave up 2 bases and J gave up 0 bases, with 10 bases separating them. This CDR3 spans 15 amino acids. The CDR3 nucleotides read TGTGCCAGCAGTTACAGAGGATCTTACCAAGAGACCCAGTACTTC. Translation gives CASSYRGSYQETQYF.

With regard to this clonotype: The junction does not match germline at one end; this may be a read error. This rearrangement joins TRBV20-1 to TRBJ2-5; D perhaps matches TRBD2 (7 bases). CDR1 and CDR2 (germline): DFQATT, SNEGSKA (reference sequence). This CDR3 has 16 amino acids. Here the CDR3 reads CSARDLLRGQGEAQYF. The CDR3 DNA reads as TGCAGTGCTAGAGATCTTTTGCGGGGGCAGGGAGAGGCCCAGTACTTC.